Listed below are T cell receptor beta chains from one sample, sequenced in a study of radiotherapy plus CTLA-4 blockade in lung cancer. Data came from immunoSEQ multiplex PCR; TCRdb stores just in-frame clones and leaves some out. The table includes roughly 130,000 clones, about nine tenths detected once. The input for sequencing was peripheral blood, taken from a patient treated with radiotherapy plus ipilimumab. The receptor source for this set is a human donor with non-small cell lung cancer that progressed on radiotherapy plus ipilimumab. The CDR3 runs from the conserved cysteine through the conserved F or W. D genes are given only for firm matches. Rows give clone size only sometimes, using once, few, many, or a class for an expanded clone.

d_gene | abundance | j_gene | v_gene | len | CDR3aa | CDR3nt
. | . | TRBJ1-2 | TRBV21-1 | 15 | CASSPDRGFPYGYTF | TGTGCCAGCAGCCCGGACAGGGGGTTTCCCTATGGCTACACCTTC
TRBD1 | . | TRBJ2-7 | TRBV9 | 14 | CASSVGQGRYEQYF | TGTGCCAGCAGCGTCGGACAGGGGCGGTACGAGCAGTACTTC
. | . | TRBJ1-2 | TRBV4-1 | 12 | CASSQANYGYTF | TGCGCCAGCAGCCAAGCCAACTATGGCTACACCTTC
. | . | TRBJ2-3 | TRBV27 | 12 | CASSSRTDTQYF | TGTGCCAGCAGTAGTCGGACAGATACGCAGTATTTT
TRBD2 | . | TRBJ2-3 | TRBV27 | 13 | CASSLAGADTQYF | TGTGCCAGCAGTTTAGCGGGAGCAGATACGCAGTATTTT
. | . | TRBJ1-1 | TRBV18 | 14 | CASSPPGGASEAFF | TGTGCCAGCTCACCACCGGGCGGGGCGAGTGAAGCTTTCTTT
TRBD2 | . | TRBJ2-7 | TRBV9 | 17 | CASSVGLAGGLSYEQYF | TGTGCCAGCAGCGTAGGGTTAGCGGGAGGGCTATCCTACGAGCAGTACTTC
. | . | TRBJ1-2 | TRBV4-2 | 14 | CASSQGRGMDGYTF | TGTGCCAGCAGCCAAGGTCGGGGAATGGATGGCTACACCTTC
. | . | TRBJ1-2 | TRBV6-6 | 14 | CASSIHTNNYGYTF | TGTGCCAGCAGTATCCATACCAATAACTATGGCTACACCTTC
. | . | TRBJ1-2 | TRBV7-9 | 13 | CASSLFPPDGYTF | TGTGCCAGCAGCTTATTCCCGCCCGATGGCTACACCTTC
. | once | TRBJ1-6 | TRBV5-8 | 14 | CASSLAVYNSPLHF | TGTGCCAGCAGCTTGGCCGTCTATAATTCACCCCTCCACTTT
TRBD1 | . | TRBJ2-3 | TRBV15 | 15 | CATSRSGTGTDTQYF | TGTGCCACCAGCAGGTCCGGGACAGGGACAGATACGCAGTATTTT
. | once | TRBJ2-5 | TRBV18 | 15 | CASSPPGANRQTQYF | TGTGCCAGCTCACCACCGGGAGCCAATCGGCAGACCCAGTACTTC
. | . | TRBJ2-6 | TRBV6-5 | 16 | CASSYSMNSGANVLTF | TGTGCCAGCAGTTATTCTATGAACTCTGGGGCCAACGTCCTGACTTTC
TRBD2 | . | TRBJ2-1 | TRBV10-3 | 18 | CAISGGTSGPAPYNEQFF | TGTGCCATCAGTGGAGGGACTAGCGGGCCCGCTCCCTACAATGAGCAGTTCTTC
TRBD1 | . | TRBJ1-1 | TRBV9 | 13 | CASSVGQGPEAFF | TGTGCCAGCAGCGTAGGACAGGGGCCTGAAGCTTTCTTT
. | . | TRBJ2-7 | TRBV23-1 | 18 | CASSQPAGPIESAYEQYF | TGCGCCAGCAGTCAACCCGCGGGACCGATAGAATCCGCCTACGAGCAGTACTTC
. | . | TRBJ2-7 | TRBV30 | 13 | CAWSVRLAGEQYF | TGTGCCTGGAGTGTACGTCTGGCGGGAGAGCAGTACTTC
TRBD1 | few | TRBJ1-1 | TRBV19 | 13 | CAATRGQVGEAFF | TGTGCCGCAACCAGGGGGCAGGTGGGTGAAGCTTTCTTT
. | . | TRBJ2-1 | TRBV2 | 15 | CASTEGRILTNEQFF | TGTGCCAGCACGGAGGGGCGTATCCTAACGAATGAGCAGTTCTTC
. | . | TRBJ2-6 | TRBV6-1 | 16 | CASSAVGHSGANVLTF | TGTGCCAGCAGTGCTGTGGGTCACTCTGGGGCCAACGTCCTGACTTTC
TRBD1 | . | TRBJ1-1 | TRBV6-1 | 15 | CASSELRGLSTEAFF | TGTGCCAGCAGTGAATTGAGGGGGCTCAGCACTGAAGCTTTCTTT